This TCR beta chain comes out of a study of beta chain features in type 1 diabetes. Regarding the study as a whole: There was a moderate but significant shortening of TCRB CDR3s in all four CD4+ subsets of Type 1 diabetes patients.

Via CD45RO/CCR7/CD25/CD127/CD95/CD27, cells of the CD4+ naive, central memory, regulatory and stem cell-like memory subsets were sorted. Concerning this clone itself: The antigen remains unidentified.

J was trimmed by 7 bases and V by 2 bases; bases with no gene match: 7. Per the germline V gene, CDR1 is MGHDK and CDR2 is SYGVNS. The CDR3 totals 15 residues. The entirety of the isolated RNA underwent reverse transcription, so expressed TCRB transcripts were sequenced. Repertoires were generated with immunoSEQ multiplex PCR, while TCRdb's copy carries only in-frame clones and drops some. Among about 360,000 clones listed, roughly 13% were seen once. The TCR sequence derives from a man between 18 and 29 years old in good health. V and J are TRBV25-1 and TRBJ2-2, with 7 bases that match TRBD2. Sequencing was performed on naive CD4+ T cells from blood. CDR3 loop: CASSELGGGDGELFF. The CDR3 nucleotides are TGTGCCAGCAGTGAACTGGGGGGAGGGGACGGGGAGCTGTTTTTT.